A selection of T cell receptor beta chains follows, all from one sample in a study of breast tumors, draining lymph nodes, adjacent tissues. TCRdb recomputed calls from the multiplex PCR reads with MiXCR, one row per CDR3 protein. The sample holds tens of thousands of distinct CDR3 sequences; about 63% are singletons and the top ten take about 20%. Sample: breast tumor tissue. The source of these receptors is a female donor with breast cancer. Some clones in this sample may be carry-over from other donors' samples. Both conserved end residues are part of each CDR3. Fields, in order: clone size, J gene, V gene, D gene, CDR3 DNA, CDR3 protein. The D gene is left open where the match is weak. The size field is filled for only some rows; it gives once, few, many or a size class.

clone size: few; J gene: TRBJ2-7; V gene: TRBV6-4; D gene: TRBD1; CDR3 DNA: TGTGCCAGCAGTGTCCCCCGAGGGACAGAGGCCGAGCAGTACTTC; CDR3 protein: CASSVPRGTEAEQYF
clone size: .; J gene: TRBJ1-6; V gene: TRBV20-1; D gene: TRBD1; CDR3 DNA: TGCAGTGCTAGAGATACAGGGGGCTACAATTCACCCCTCCACTTT; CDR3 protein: CSARDTGGYNSPLHF
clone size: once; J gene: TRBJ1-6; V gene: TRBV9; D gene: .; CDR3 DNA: TGTGCCAGCACCATAACCCCAATCGGGTCACCCCTCCACTTT; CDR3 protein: CASTITPIGSPLHF
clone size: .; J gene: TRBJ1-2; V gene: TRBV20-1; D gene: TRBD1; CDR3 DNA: TGCAGTGCTAGAGATCTACAGGGGGCGCATGGCTACACCTTC; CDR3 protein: CSARDLQGAHGYTF
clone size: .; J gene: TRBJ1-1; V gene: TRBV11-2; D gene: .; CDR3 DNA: TGTGCCAGCAGCTTAGGGGACCTAAGGGAAGCTTTCTTT; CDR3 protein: CASSLGDLREAFF
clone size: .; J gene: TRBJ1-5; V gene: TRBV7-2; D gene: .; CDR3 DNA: TGTGCCAGCAGCCGAAACCGCGGAGATCAGCCCCAGCATTTT; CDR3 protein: CASSRNRGDQPQHF
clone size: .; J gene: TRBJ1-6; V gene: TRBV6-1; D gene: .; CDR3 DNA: TGTGCCAGCAGTGAAGTGGGCAGGTTTTCACCCCTCCACTTT; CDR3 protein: CASSEVGRFSPLHF
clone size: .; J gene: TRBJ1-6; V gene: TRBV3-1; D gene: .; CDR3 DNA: TGTGCCAGCAGCCAAGACAGAGATAATTCACCCCTCCACTTT; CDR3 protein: CASSQDRDNSPLHF
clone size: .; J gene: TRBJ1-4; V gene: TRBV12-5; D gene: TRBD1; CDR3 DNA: TGTGCTAGTGGTCGGACAGGGGGGCAAACTAATGAAAAACTGTTTTTT; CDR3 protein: CASGRTGGQTNEKLFF
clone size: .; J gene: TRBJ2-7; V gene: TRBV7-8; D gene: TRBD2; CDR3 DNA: TGTGCCAGCAGCCCGGGGGGACTAGCCTACGAGCAGTACTTC; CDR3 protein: CASSPGGLAYEQYF
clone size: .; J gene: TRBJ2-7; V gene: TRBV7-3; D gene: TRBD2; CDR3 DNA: TGTGCCAGCAGCTTATGGGCTAGCGGATCCTACGAGCAGTACTTC; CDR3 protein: CASSLWASGSYEQYF
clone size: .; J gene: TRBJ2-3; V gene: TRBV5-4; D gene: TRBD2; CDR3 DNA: TGTGCCAGCAGCTTGGAACTAGCGAGCACAGATACGCAGTATTTT; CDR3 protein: CASSLELASTDTQYF
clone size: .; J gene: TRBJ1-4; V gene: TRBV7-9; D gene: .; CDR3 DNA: TGTGCCAGCAGCTTAGCCCTGGCAACTAATGAAAAACTGTTTTTT; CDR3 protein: CASSLALATNEKLFF
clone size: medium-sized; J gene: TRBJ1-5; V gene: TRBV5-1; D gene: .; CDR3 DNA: TGCGCCAGCAGCTCAGGGACGGGTCAGCCCCAGCATTTT; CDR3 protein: CASSSGTGQPQHF
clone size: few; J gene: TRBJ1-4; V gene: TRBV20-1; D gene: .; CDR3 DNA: TGCAGTGCTAGAGAAAAGGGTACGGGACTGTTTTTT; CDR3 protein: CSAREKGTGLFF
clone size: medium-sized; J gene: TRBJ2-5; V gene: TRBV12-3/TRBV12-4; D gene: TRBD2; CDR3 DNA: TGTGCCAGCAGTTTCGGACGGGGGGTTAATTGGGAGACCCAGTACTTC; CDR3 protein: CASSFGRGVNWETQYF
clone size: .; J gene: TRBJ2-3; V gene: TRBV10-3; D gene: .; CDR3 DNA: TGTGCCATCAGTGAGTCGACCCCTAGCACAGATACGCAGTATTTT; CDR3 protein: CAISESTPSTDTQYF
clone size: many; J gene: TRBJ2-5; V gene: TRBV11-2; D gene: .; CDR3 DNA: TGTGCCAGCAGCCCCAGTTGGGAGCAAGGGACCCAAGAGACCCAGTACTTC; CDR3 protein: CASSPSWEQGTQETQYF
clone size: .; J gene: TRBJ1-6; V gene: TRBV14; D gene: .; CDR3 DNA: TGTGCCAGCAGCCAAGTTCAGGGGTATTCACCCCTCCACTTT; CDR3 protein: CASSQVQGYSPLHF
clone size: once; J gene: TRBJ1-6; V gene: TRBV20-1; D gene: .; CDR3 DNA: TGCAGTGACGGCATTCCACCCCTCCACTTT; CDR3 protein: CSDGIPPLHF
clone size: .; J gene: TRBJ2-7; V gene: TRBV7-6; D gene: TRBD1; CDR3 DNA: TGTGCCAGCAGCTCCGGGACAGGAGACTACGAGCAGTACTTC; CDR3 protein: CASSSGTGDYEQYF
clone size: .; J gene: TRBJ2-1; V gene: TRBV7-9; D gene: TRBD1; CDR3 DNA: TGTGCCAGCAGCGGAGACAGGGGGAATGAGCAGTTCTTC; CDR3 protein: CASSGDRGNEQFF
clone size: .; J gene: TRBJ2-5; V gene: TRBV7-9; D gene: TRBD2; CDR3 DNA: TGTGCCAGCAGCCACCGGGGGGGCGAGGAGACCCAGTACTTC; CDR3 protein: CASSHRGGEETQYF
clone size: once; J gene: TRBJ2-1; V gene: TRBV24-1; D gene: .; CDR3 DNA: TGTGCCACCAGTGATTCGGAAGGGAGGTCCTACAATGAGCAGTTCTTC; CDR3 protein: CATSDSEGRSYNEQFF
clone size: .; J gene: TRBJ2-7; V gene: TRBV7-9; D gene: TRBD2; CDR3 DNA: TGTGCCAGCAGCTTAGCTAAGTGGGAGGGCGGCTACGAGCAGTACTTC; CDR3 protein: CASSLAKWEGGYEQYF
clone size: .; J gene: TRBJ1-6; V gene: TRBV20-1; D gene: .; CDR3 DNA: TGCAGTGTCGGACCGACGTCAGTCCTCCACTTT; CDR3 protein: CSVGPTSVLHF
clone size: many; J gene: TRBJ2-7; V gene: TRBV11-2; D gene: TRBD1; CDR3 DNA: TGTGCCAGCAGCTTAAAACGTTCTACCGGGACAGGGGGTTCCTACGAGCAGTACTTC; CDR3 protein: CASSLKRSTGTGGSYEQYF
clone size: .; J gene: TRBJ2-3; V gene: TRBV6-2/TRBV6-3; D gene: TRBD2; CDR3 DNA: TGTGCCAGCAGGATACTAGCGGGGGGGCCAACAACGCAGTATTTT; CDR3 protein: CASRILAGGPTTQYF
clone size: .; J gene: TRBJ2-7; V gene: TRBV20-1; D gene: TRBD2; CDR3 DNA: TGCAGTGCTATGTGGACTAGCGGGAGGCGCTCCTACGAGCAGTACTTC; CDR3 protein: CSAMWTSGRRSYEQYF
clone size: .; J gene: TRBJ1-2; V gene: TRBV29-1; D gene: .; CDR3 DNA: TGCAGCGTTGAAGAGAGTCCGGAGGGGAACTATGGCTACACCTTC; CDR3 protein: CSVEESPEGNYGYTF
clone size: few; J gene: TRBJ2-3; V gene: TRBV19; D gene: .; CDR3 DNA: TGTGCCAGTAGTTTCCCGCCGGGCGAGCAGTATTTT; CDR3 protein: CASSFPPGEQYF
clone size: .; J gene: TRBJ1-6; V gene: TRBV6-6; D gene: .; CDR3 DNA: TGTGCCAGCAGTTTACGGAATTCACCCCTCCACTTT; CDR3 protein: CASSLRNSPLHF
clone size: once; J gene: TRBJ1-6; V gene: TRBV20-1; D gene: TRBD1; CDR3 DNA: TGCAGTGCTAGACTCCCTCAGGGGGCGTATTCACCCCTCCACTTT; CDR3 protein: CSARLPQGAYSPLHF
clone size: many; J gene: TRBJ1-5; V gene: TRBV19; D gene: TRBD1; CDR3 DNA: TGTGCCAGTAGTACAGGGGGGGGAAGCAATCAGCCCCAGCATTTT; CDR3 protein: CASSTGGGSNQPQHF
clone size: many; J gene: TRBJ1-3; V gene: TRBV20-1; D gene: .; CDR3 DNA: TGCAGTGCTTCAAGACAGGACTCTGGAAACACCATATATTTT; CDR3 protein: CSASRQDSGNTIYF
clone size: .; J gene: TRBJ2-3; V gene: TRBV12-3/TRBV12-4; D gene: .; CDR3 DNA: TGTGCCAGCAGGCGGGACACAGTATCGCAGTATTTT; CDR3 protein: CASRRDTVSQYF